These 8 T cell receptor beta chains were sequenced from one sample in a study of T cell responses to AZD1222 COVID-19 vaccine. The table came from immunoSEQ multiplex PCR; TCRdb's copy has only in-frame clones and leaves some out. The sample holds some 100,000 clones, around nine tenths seen once. Sequenced material: peripheral blood, taken on day 0 of AZD1222 vaccination. These receptors all stem from an adult in good health.

This sequence joins TRBV5-1 and TRBJ1-2; no firm D call. V was cut by 2 bases and J by 8 bases, with 13 bases left in between. Germline V gives CDR1 SGHRS, CDR2 YFSETQ. The CDR3 contains 13 residues. CDR3: CASSLTGFDGYTF. The CDR3 DNA reads as TGCGCCAGCAGCTTAACGGGGTTCGACGGCTACACCTTC.

The genes are TRBV19 and TRBJ1-2, with D maybe TRBD1 (6 bases). This CDR3 has 15 residues. Germline CDR1 is LNHDA and CDR2 is SQIVND (reference sequence). Trimming cost V 1 base and J 2 bases, with 11 bases left between them. This CDR3 reads CASSIGPDRNYGYTF. As DNA, the CDR3 is TGTGCCAGTAGTATAGGACCGGACAGAAACTATGGCTACACCTTC.

V and J are TRBV5-4 and TRBJ2-2, with 9 bases that match TRBD1. Trimming removed 3 bases from V and 5 bases from J; junction bases left unmatched: 11. Germline CDR1 SGHNT, CDR2 YYREEE (reference sequence). The CDR3 is made up of 17 amino acids. CDR3 sequence: CASSSEGTGRGTGELFF. As DNA, the CDR3 is TGTGCCAGCAGCTCCGAGGGGACAGGGAGGGGAACCGGGGAGCTGTTTTTT.

The chain links TRBV7-8 to TRBJ1-2; D may be TRBD1 (5 bases). This CDR3 spans 14 amino acids. Trimming removed 3 bases from V and 0 bases from J, with 8 bases in between. The V gene's germline CDR1 is SGHVS and CDR2 FQNEAQ. CDR3 sequence (DNA): TGTGCCAGCAGCTTTCAGGGCGCTAACTATGGCTACACCTTC. As protein: CASSFQGANYGYTF.

This clone has more than one count but fewer than ten. The chain has TRBV6-2 or TRBV6-3 and TRBJ1-5; 11 bases are shared with TRBD1. Trimming removed 2 bases from V and 2 bases from J; junction bases left unmatched: 11. Per germline, CDR1 MNHEY and CDR2 SVGEGT. This CDR3 spans 19 amino acids. CDR3 sequence (DNA): TGTGCCAGCAGTTACGATAGGACAGGGGGCGCAGGAGGCAATCAGCCCCAGCATTTT. This translates into CASSYDRTGGAGGNQPQHF.

The J gene is TRBJ2-5, the V gene TRBV5-1; tentatively, D is TRBD1 (6 bases). V was cut by 2 bases and J by 3 bases, with 11 bases left in between. Germline V lookup: CDR1 SGHRS, CDR2 YFSETQ. The CDR3 length is 14 residues. The CDR3 DNA reads TGCGCCAGCAGCTTTTTACGGACAGAAGAGACCCAGTACTTC. This codes for CASSFLRTEETQYF.

This rearrangement joins TRBV6-5 to TRBJ1-3; TRBD1 matches 7 bases. Germline CDR1 reads MNHEY; CDR2 reads SVGAGI. With 6 bases clipped from V and 5 bases from J, the junction kept 7 bases outside the gene matches. This CDR3 spans 14 amino acids. The CDR3: CASSRGRGRNTIYF. DNA of the CDR3: TGTGCCAGCAGCCGGGGCAGGGGGAGAAACACCATATATTTT.

The J gene is TRBJ1-2, the V gene TRBV30, with 8 bases matching TRBD1. V was pared by 2 bases and J by 7 bases, with 15 bases of the junction left unmatched. The germline CDR1 and CDR2 sequences are GTSNPN and SVGIG (reference sequence). This CDR3 is built from 16 residues. CDR3 nucleotide sequence: TGTGCCTGGAGTCTTTCTCCATATAATGACAGGGGTGGCTACACCTTC. It yields the protein CAWSLSPYNDRGGYTF.